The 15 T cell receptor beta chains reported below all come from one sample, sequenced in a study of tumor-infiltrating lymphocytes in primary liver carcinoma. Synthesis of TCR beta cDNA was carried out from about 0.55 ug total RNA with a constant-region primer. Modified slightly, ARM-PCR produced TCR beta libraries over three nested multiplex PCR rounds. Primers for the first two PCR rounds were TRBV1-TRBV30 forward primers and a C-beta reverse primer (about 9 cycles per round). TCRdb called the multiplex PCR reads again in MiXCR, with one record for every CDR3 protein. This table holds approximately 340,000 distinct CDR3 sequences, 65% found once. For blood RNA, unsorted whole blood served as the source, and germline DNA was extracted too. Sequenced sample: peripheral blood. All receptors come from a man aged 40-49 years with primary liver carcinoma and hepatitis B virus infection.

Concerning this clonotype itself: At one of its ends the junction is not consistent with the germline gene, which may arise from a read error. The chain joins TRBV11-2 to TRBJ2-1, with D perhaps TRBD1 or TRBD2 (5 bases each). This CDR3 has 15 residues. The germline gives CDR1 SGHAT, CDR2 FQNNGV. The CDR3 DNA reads TGTGTCAGCAGCCGATCAGGGACCTACTACAATGAGCAGTTCTTC. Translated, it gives CVSSRSGTYYNEQFF.

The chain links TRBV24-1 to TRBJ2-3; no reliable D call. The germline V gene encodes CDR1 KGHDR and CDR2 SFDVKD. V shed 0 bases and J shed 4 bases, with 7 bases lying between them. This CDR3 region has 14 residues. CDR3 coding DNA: TGTGCCACCAGTGATTTGTCCGAGGCAGATACGCAGTATTTT. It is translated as CATSDLSEADTQYF.

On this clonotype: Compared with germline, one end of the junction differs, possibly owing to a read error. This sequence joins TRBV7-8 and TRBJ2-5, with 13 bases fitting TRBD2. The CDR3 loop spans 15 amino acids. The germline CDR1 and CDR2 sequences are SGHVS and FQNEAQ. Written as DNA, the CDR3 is TGTGCCAGCAGCTTACGGACTAGCGGGAGAGAGTCCCAGTACTTC. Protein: CASSLRTSGRESQYF.

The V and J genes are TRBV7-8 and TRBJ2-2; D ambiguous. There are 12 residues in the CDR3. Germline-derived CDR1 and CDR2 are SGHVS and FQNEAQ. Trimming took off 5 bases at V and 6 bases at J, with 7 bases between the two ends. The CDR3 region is CASSPPPGELFF. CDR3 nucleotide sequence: TGTGCCAGCAGCCCCCCTCCCGGGGAGCTGTTTTTT.

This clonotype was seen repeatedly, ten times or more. CDR3 nucleotides: TGTGCCAGCAGCTTAGCGTTTGGGGGACAGGGATACGAGCAGTACTTC. Residues: CASSLAFGGQGYEQYF. The V call is TRBV11-2, the J call TRBJ2-7; 9 nucleotides line up with TRBD1. Trimming cost V 1 base and J 4 bases; bases outside gene matches: 8. CDR1 and CDR2 from the germline V gene are SGHAT and FQNNGV. There are 16 residues in the CDR3.

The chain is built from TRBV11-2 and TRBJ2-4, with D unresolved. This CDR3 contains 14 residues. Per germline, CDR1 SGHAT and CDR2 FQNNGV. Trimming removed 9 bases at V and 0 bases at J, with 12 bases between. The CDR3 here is CASLWGLAKNIQYF. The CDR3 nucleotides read TGTGCCAGTTTATGGGGTTTAGCCAAAAACATTCAGTACTTC.

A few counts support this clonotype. CDR3 coding DNA: TGTGCCAGCAGTGAACTTAACGGGGGCTATGGCTACACCTTC. It translates to CASSELNGGYGYTF. This chain connects TRBV6-1 to TRBJ1-2; a possible D gene is TRBD1 (5 bases). Germline lookup yields CDR1 MNHNS and CDR2 SASEGT. V was cut by 2 bases and J by 4 bases, with 11 bases left in between. The CDR3 extends over 14 amino acids.

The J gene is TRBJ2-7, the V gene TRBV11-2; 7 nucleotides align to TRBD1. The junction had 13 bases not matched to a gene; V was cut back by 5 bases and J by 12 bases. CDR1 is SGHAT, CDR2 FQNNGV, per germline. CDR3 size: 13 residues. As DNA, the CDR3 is TGTGCCAGCAGCACAGGGACAGTGGGATATTGGTACTTC. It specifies CASSTGTVGYWYF.

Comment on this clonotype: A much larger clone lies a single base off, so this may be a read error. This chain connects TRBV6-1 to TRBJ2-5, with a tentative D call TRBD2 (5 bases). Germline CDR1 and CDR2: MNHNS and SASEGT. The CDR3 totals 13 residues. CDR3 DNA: TGTACCAGCAGTTTCACTAGGACAGAGACCCAGTACTTC. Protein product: CTSSFTRTETQYF.

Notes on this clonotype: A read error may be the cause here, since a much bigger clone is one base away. CDR3 sequence: CASSITRGDTEAFF. CDR3 nucleotides: TGTGCCAGCAGCATAACTAGAGGGGACACTGAAGCTTTCTTT. The V and J genes are TRBV14 and TRBJ1-1; maybe TRBD1 (5 bases). Germline V gene lookup returns CDR1 SGHDN and CDR2 FVKESK. The CDR3 contains 14 residues. V gave up 5 bases and J gave up 3 bases, with 13 bases separating them.

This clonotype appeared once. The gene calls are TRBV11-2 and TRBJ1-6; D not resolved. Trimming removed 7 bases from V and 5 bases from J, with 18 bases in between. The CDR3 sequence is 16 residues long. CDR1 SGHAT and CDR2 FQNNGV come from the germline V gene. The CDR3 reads CASTSLVILNNSPLHF. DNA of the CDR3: TGTGCCAGCACCTCCCTTGTGATCCTTAATAATTCACCCCTCCACTTT. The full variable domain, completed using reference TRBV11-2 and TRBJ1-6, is EAGVAQSPRYKIIEKRQSVAFWCNPISGHATLYWYQQILGQGPKLLIQFQNNGVVDDSQLPKDRFSAERLKGVDSTLKIQPAKLEDSAVYLCASTSLVILNNSPLHFGNGTRLTVT.

The CDR3 nucleotides read TGTGCCTGCACTAGGACAGGAAGAGGGGAAGCTTTCTTT. Translation: CACTRTGRGEAFF. This chain connects TRBV30 to TRBJ1-1, with 7 bases that match TRBD1. The ends lost 6 bases at V and 8 bases at J; junction bases unmatched: 12. The CDR3 extends over 13 amino acids. CDR1 and CDR2 (germline): GTSNPN, SVGIG (reference sequence).

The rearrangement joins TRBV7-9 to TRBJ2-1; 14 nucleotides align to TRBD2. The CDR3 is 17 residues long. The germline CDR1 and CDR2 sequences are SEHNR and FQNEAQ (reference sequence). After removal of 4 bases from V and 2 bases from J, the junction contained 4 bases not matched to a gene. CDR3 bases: TGTGCCAGCAGCTCTCAGACTAGCGGGAGGGCCTACAATGAGCAGTTCTTC. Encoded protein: CASSSQTSGRAYNEQFF.

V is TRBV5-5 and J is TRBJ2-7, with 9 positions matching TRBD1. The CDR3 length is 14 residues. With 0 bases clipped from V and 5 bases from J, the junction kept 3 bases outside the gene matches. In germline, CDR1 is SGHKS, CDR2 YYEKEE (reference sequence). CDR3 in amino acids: CASSLGGQGHEQYF. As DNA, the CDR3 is TGTGCCAGCAGCTTGGGGGGACAGGGCCACGAGCAGTACTTC.

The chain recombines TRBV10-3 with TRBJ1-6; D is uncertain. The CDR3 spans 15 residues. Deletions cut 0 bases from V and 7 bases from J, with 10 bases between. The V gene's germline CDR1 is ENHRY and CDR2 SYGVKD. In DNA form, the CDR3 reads TGTGCCATCAGTGAGTCTGGGGTGGCGAATTCACCCCTCCACTTT. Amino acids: CAISESGVANSPLHF.